Listed here is a single T cell receptor (beta chain). Its antigen is not identified. The data originate from a study of T cell responses to AZD1222 COVID-19 vaccine. Study results and limitations: After two AZD1222 doses, spike-specific TCR breadth and depth rose versus day 0.

TCRdb keeps only in-frame clones here, not all; method: immunoSEQ multiplex PCR. The repertoire consists of 150,000 to 200,000 clones, with just over 90% occurring once and the leading ten covering about 1.1%. The receptor was derived from an adult who received the AZD1222 COVID-19 vaccine. Sequenced material: peripheral blood, taken 28 days after the second AZD1222 dose.

CDR3 in amino acids: CASSTTGGNNSPLHF. The CDR3 nucleotides are TGTGCCAGTAGTACGACAGGGGGGAATAATTCACCCCTCCACTTT. J is TRBJ1-6 and V is TRBV19, with 9 bases lining up with TRBD1. Looked up from germline, CDR1 is LNHDA and CDR2 is SQIVND (reference sequence). V was clipped by 4 bases and J by 5 bases; unmatched bases: 3. The CDR3 spans 15 residues.